Below, 29 T cell receptor beta chains from the same sample are listed, as sequenced in a study of regulatory T cells in long-lasting Graves disease. To make TCR beta libraries, researchers used iRepertoire HTBI primers and Arm-PCR of CDR3 regions. TCRdb processed the multiplex PCR reads anew with MiXCR; each CDR3 protein has one entry. This sample carries about 470,000 distinct CDR3 sequences, about 22% of them seen once, and the ten largest clones take roughly 7%. Time point reported: persistent/refractory GD, antithyroid drugs over 5 years with positive TRAb. PBMC RNA was the source of the TCR library. The source was peripheral blood mononuclear cells (PBMCs), collected when the disease was refractory, from a patient treated with antithyroid drugs. The receptors here all came from a female donor with Graves disease.

V and J are TRBV4-1 and TRBJ2-5; the D is unclear. In germline, CDR1 is MGHRA, CDR2 YSYEKL. Trimming took 2 bases from V and 5 from J, leaving 18 bases between them. The CDR3 sequence is 16 residues long. The CDR3 loop reads CASSQLRSGSSETQYF. The CDR3 coding sequence is TGCGCCAGCAGCCAACTTCGGTCCGGGTCCTCGGAGACCCAGTACTTC.

This clonotype was found once. The V call is TRBV28, the J call TRBJ2-3; 7 nucleotides align to TRBD2. The V segment lost 1 base and the J segment 0 bases; nucleotides outside the gene matches: 4. The germline V gene encodes CDR1 MDHEN and CDR2 SYDVKM. This CDR3 contains 16 residues. DNA for the CDR3: TGTGCCAGCAGTTTATTATCCGGGGGGAGCACAGATACGCAGTATTTT. Encoded protein: CASSLLSGGSTDTQYF.

With respect to this clonotype: A much larger clone differs from this one at a single base, so this may be a read error. Here the CDR3 omits its conserved ending phenylalanine or tryptophan, so a read error is the likely source. V and J are TRBV6-2 or TRBV6-3 and TRBJ2-5; 8 nucleotides agree with TRBD2. This CDR3 contains 17 residues. Per the germline V gene, CDR1 is MNHEY and CDR2 is SVGEGT. The V gene end was trimmed by 5 bases and the J gene end by 5 bases; junction bases not matched to a gene: 16. Here the CDR3 reads CASSTPRLTGGPETQYL. For the CDR3, the DNA is TGTGCCAGCAGTACCCCAAGGCTGACGGGAGGGCCGGAGACCCAGTACCTC.

This clonotype was recorded many times. The chain links TRBV10-3 to TRBJ2-7; 14 bases agree with TRBD2. J gave up 5 bases and V 6 bases, and 6 bases lay outside the gene matches. The CDR3 consists of 15 residues. Germline-derived CDR1 and CDR2 are ENHRY and SYGVKD. In nucleotides, the CDR3 is TGTGCCATCAGATCGACTAGCGGGAGGGCCGACGAGCAGTACTTC. Its protein product is CAIRSTSGRADEQYF.

The rearrangement uses TRBV29-1 and TRBJ1-3; D unclear. The CDR3 sequence is 14 residues long. Trimming cost V 2 bases and J 0 bases, with 8 bases left between them. The V gene's germline CDR1 is SQVTM and CDR2 ANQGSEA. CDR3 sequence (DNA): TGCAGCGTTGAACGGATTCGCTCTGGAAACACCATATATTTT. It specifies CSVERIRSGNTIYF.

This clonotype has at least ten counts. The chain combines TRBV28 with TRBJ2-7, with 11 bases lining up with TRBD1. CDR1 and CDR2 (germline): MDHEN, SYDVKM. This CDR3 has 15 amino acids. V lost 6 bases and J lost 5; bases outside the gene matches: 9. CDR3 region: CASRVGTGGSHEQYF. CDR3 nucleotide sequence: TGTGCCAGCAGGGTGGGGACAGGGGGTTCCCACGAGCAGTACTTC. Variable domain in full (rest from reference TRBV28 and TRBJ2-7): DVKVTQSSRYLVKRTGEKVFLECVQDMDHENMFWYRQDPGLGLRLIYFSYDVKMKEKGDIPEGYSVSREKKERFSLILESASTNQTSMYLCASRVGTGGSHEQYFGPGTRLTVT.

This clonotype was seen at least ten times. The chain combines TRBV9 with TRBJ1-4; D is undetermined. CDR1 and CDR2 from the germline V gene are SGDLS and YYNGEE. The CDR3 loop spans 14 amino acids. Trimming took off 4 bases at V and 0 bases at J, with 7 bases between the two ends. The CDR3 region has the DNA TGTGCCAGCAGCCGGGCAGCAACTAATGAAAAACTGTTTTTT. Translation gives CASSRAATNEKLFF.

A single count supports this clonotype. One base away lies a much larger clone, so this may be a sequencing read error. The gene calls are TRBV5-1 and TRBJ1-4; 7 bases fit TRBD1. The CDR3 spans 14 residues. V dropped 7 bases and J dropped 6; count of bases not matched to a gene: 9. CDR1 SGHRS and CDR2 YFSETQ come from the germline V gene. In DNA form, the CDR3 reads TGCGCCAGCGGCCTAGGGGGCGGGGATGAAAAACTGTTTTTT. Protein product: CASGLGGGDEKLFF. Complete variable domain (other parts from reference TRBV5-1 and TRBJ1-4): KAGVTQTPRYLIKTRGQQVTLSCSPISGHRSVSWYQQTPGQGLQFLFEYFSETQRNKGNFPGRFSGRQFSNSRSEMNVSTLELGDSALYLCASGLGGGDEKLFFGSGTQLSVL.

In nucleotides, the CDR3 is TGTGCCAGCAGTACGGAGGGGGATACGCAGTATTTT. This translates into CASSTEGDTQYF. The J gene is TRBJ2-3, the V gene TRBV27; possible D gene TRBD2, 6 bases. The CDR3 sequence is 12 residues long. V was clipped by 5 bases and J by 6 bases, with 9 bases between them. CDR1 and CDR2 (germline): MNHEY, SMNVEV (reference sequence).

The chain links TRBV28 to TRBJ2-3; 11 bases align to TRBD2. This CDR3 contains 17 residues. Germline V CDR1 and CDR2: MDHEN, SYDVKM. The ends lost 2 bases at V and 5 bases at J; junction bases unmatched: 9. CDR3 residues: CASSLDPPSGGQDTQYF. The CDR3 nucleotides read TGTGCCAGCAGTTTAGATCCGCCTAGCGGGGGGCAAGATACGCAGTATTTT.

Ten or more counts support this clonotype. This chain links TRBV28 with TRBJ1-4, with TRBD1 matching over 12 bases. With 8 bases clipped from V and 8 bases from J, the junction kept 6 bases outside the gene matches. CDR3 length equals 14 residues. Germline-derived CDR1 and CDR2 are MDHEN and SYDVKM. This CDR3 is CASFSGTGGEKLFF. DNA for the CDR3: TGTGCCAGCTTCTCCGGGACAGGGGGCGAAAAACTGTTTTTT.

The chain links TRBV2 to TRBJ1-1; D unclear. Trimming left V 7 bases short and J 3 bases short, with 12 bases between. This CDR3 is 13 amino acids long. Per the germline V gene, CDR1 is SNHLY and CDR2 is FYNNEI. The DNA for the CDR3 is TGTGCCAGCACCTCGAATGGGGACACTGAAGCTTTCTTT. Translated, it gives CASTSNGDTEAFF.

The table lists this clonotype with many counts. V and J are TRBV6-2 or TRBV6-3 and TRBJ2-5; 9 bases agree with TRBD1. Unmatched junction bases numbered 6, after V lost 1 base and J lost 3 bases. Germline V gene sequence: CDR1 MNHEY, CDR2 SVGEGT. There are 16 residues in the CDR3. The CDR3 reads CASSYWGTGGEETQYF. As DNA, the CDR3 is TGTGCCAGCAGTTACTGGGGAACAGGGGGCGAAGAGACCCAGTACTTC.

This clonotype was found many times. This chain joins TRBV28 and TRBJ1-1; no clear D gene. The germline V gene has CDR1 MDHEN and CDR2 SYDVKM. V was clipped by 5 bases and J by 7 bases, with 11 bases between them. This CDR3 is 12 amino acids long. This chain's CDR3 is CASSAGRGEAFF. DNA for the CDR3: TGTGCCAGCAGTGCCGGACGGGGTGAAGCTTTCTTT.

The rearrangement joins TRBV4-3 to TRBJ1-2, with D maybe TRBD1 (6 bases). Per germline, CDR1 LGHNA and CDR2 YSLEER. V was trimmed by 1 base and J by 3 bases, leaving 12 bases between them. The CDR3 sequence is 15 residues long. The CDR3 reads CASSQGSTGYYGYTF. The CDR3 DNA follows: TGCGCCAGCAGCCAAGGGTCTACAGGGTACTATGGCTACACCTTC.

A note on this clonotype: One junction end disagrees with the germline gene, perhaps due to a read error. The rearrangement uses TRBV4-3 and TRBJ2-4; 7 bases are a match to TRBD1. The germline V gene has CDR1 LGHNA and CDR2 YSLEER. This CDR3 is built from 19 residues. CDR3 coding DNA: TGCGCCAGCAGCAAAGACAGGGTTGTTCTCGGTGTGGCCAAAAACATTCAGTACTTC. Amino acid sequence: CASSKDRVVLGVAKNIQYF.

In its sample, this clonotype was seen many times. The chain links TRBV6-5 to TRBJ1-1; possibly TRBD1 for D (6 bases). Between the trimmed V and J ends, which lost 6 bases and 1 base, there was a span of 12 bases. Looked up from germline, CDR1 is MNHEY and CDR2 is SVGAGI. The length of the CDR3 is 14 residues. The CDR3: CASSYRDGNTEAFF. CDR3 in DNA: TGTGCCAGCAGCTACAGGGATGGGAACACTGAAGCTTTCTTT.

The V call is TRBV6-2 or TRBV6-3, the J call TRBJ1-4, with D hard to call. The CDR3 contains 16 residues. The germline CDR1 and CDR2 sequences are MNHEY and SVGEGT. V was cut by 6 bases and J by 1 base, with 15 bases left in between. CDR3 coding DNA: TGTGCCAGCAGCCCTTCGTCGGGGATAACTAATGAAAAACTGTTTTTT. Protein sequence: CASSPSSGITNEKLFF.

The chain recombines TRBV3-1 with TRBJ1-5; weak D call: TRBD1 (5 bases). The CDR3 is 15 amino acids. CDR1 and CDR2 from the germline V gene are LGHDT and YNNKEL (reference sequence). Trimming stripped 0 bases from V and 4 bases from J, with 10 bases between. This CDR3 is CASSQDGSGNQPQHF. In nucleotides, the CDR3 is TGTGCCAGCAGCCAAGATGGGTCAGGGAATCAGCCCCAGCATTTT.

This clonotype was seen only once. The rearrangement links TRBV3-1 to TRBJ2-2; tentatively, D is TRBD1 or TRBD2 (5 bases each). Germline CDR1 LGHDT, CDR2 YNNKEL (reference sequence). The V end lost 4 bases, the J end lost 4 bases, and 10 bases lay between the germline ends. CDR3 length: 14 amino acids. CDR3 region: CASSPPGPTGELFF. Here the CDR3 DNA reads TGTGCCAGCAGCCCCCCGGGACCCACCGGGGAGCTGTTTTTT.

The table lists this clonotype with a few counts. V and J are TRBV9 and TRBJ1-2, with 7 positions matching TRBD1. Germline-derived CDR1 and CDR2 are SGDLS and YYNGEE. The CDR3 covers 15 residues. V was clipped by 0 bases and J by 4 bases; unmatched bases: 6. The CDR3 loop is CASSVDTGVSYGYTF. CDR3 DNA: TGTGCCAGCAGCGTAGATACAGGGGTTTCCTATGGCTACACCTTC.

This clonotype was recorded many times. The chain joins TRBV28 to TRBJ1-1, with a possible D match to TRBD1 (5 bases). The CDR3 loop spans 15 amino acids. Trimming stripped 5 bases from V and 0 bases from J, with 13 bases between. Germline CDR1 and CDR2: MDHEN and SYDVKM. For the CDR3, the DNA is TGTGCCAGCAGTCCGTCACGGGGGGTGAACACTGAAGCTTTCTTT. This sequence encodes CASSPSRGVNTEAFF.

In its sample, this clonotype was seen many times. The chain recombines TRBV6-1 with TRBJ2-5; tentative D call: TRBD1 (6 bases). Trimming shortened V by 6 bases and J by 2 bases, and 13 bases separated the two germline ends. The germline V gene encodes CDR1 MNHNS and CDR2 SASEGT. The CDR3 is 14 residues long. As DNA, the CDR3 is TGTGCCAGCAGCCGAAGGACAGTTCAAGAGACCCAGTACTTC. Encoded protein: CASSRRTVQETQYF.

At least ten counts were recorded for this clonotype. The chain carries TRBV11-3 and TRBJ2-4; possibly TRBD2 for D (6 bases). V lost 1 base to trimming and J lost 0 bases, with 16 bases between them. Per the germline V gene, CDR1 is SGHNT and CDR2 is YENEEA. CDR3 length equals 18 residues. CDR3 residues: CASSLVAGTNLAKNIQYF. CDR3 sequence (DNA): TGTGCCAGCAGCTTAGTTGCGGGAACGAATCTAGCCAAAAACATTCAGTACTTC. The full variable domain, its missing parts supplied by reference TRBV11-3 and TRBJ2-4, is EAGVVQSPRYKIIEKKQPVAFWCNPISGHNTLYWYLQNLGQGPELLIRYENEEAVDDSQLPKDRFSAERLKGVDSTLKIQPAELGDSAVYLCASSLVAGTNLAKNIQYFGAGTRLSVL.

The chain joins TRBV30 to TRBJ1-1; D uncertain. This CDR3 is built from 14 residues. Germline-derived CDR1 and CDR2 are GTSNPN and SVGIG (reference sequence). The ends were cut back, 3 bases at V and 6 bases at J, with 17 bases in the middle. The CDR3 here is CAWSADARTAEAFF. The CDR3 DNA reads as TGTGCCTGGAGCGCCGACGCCCGAACGGCTGAAGCTTTCTTT.

The CDR3: CSVEEGFVGSKRNEQFF. For the CDR3, the DNA is TGCAGCGTTGAAGAAGGATTTGTCGGGAGTAAAAGGAATGAGCAGTTCTTC. The chain joins TRBV29-1 to TRBJ2-1; TRBD2 is a possible D gene (6 bases). CDR3 length equals 17 residues. Per the germline V gene, CDR1 is SQVTM and CDR2 is ANQGSEA. V was shortened by 0 bases and J by 7 bases, with 22 bases between the two germline ends.

This clonotype has a count of ten or more. This chain joins TRBV28 and TRBJ1-2; 10 bases map to TRBD1. Per the germline V gene, CDR1 is MDHEN and CDR2 is SYDVKM. The CDR3 consists of 16 residues. The J segment lost 4 bases and the V segment lost 2 bases, leaving 7 bases of the junction unmatched. The CDR3 here is CASSLNMGQGIYGYTF. The CDR3 DNA is TGTGCCAGCAGTTTAAATATGGGACAGGGGATCTATGGCTACACCTTC.

The chain employs TRBV5-1 and TRBJ2-7; TRBD2 agrees at 9 bases. Germline V CDR1 and CDR2: SGHRS, YFSETQ. This CDR3 is built from 16 residues. V lost 2 bases to trimming and J lost 2 bases; unmatched junction nucleotides: 8. Here the CDR3 reads CASSFTPTSGAYEQYF. CDR3 nucleotides: TGCGCCAGCAGCTTTACGCCGACTAGCGGAGCCTACGAGCAGTACTTC. Full variable domain (missing parts from reference TRBV5-1 and TRBJ2-7): KAGVTQTPRYLIKTRGQQVTLSCSPISGHRSVSWYQQTPGQGLQFLFEYFSETQRNKGNFPGRFSGRQFSNSRSEMNVSTLELGDSALYLCASSFTPTSGAYEQYFGPGTRLTVT.

The J gene is TRBJ1-2, the V gene TRBV2; the D gene is possibly TRBD1 (5 bases). The CDR3 sequence is 11 residues long. V lost 8 bases and J 4 bases, leaving 8 bases between the germline ends. CDR1 and CDR2 (germline): SNHLY, FYNNEI. The CDR3 DNA follows: TGTGCCAGCTTGACAGTCTATGGCTACACCTTC. It specifies CASLTVYGYTF.